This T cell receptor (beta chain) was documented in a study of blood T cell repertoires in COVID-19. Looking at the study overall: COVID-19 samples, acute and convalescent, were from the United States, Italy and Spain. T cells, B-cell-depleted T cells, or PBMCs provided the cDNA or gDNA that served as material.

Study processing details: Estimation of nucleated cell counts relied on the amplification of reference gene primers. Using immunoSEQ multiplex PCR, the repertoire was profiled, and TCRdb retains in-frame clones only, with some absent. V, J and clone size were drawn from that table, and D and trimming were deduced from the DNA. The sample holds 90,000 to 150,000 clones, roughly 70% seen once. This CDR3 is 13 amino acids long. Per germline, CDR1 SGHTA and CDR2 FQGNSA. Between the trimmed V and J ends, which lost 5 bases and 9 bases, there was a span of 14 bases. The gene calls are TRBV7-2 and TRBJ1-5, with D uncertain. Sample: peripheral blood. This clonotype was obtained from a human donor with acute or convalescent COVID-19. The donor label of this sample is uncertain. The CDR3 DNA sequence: TGTGCCAGCAGCCAGGCCCCCCATCGGCCCCAGCATTTT. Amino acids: CASSQAPHRPQHF.